The text below deals with one TCR beta chain. This sample is part of a study of T cell changes during pregnancy in multiple sclerosis. The CDR3 runs to 14 residues. Germline V gene lookup returns CDR1 GTSNPN and CDR2 SVGIG (reference sequence). V lost 0 bases to trimming and J lost 6 bases, with 15 bases between them. The table came from immunoSEQ multiplex PCR; TCRdb's copy has only in-frame clones and leaves some out. The data hold 66,000 or so clones, with 85% to 90% observed a single time. The sequencing here drew on peripheral blood, taken in the first trimester of pregnancy. The chain links TRBV30 to TRBJ2-7, with D possibly TRBD2 on 7 matching bases. The TCR originated in a female donor in good health, enrolled as a control in a pregnancy study. The CDR3, as DNA: TGTGCCTGGAGTGTAATGTACAGGGAGGGCGAGCAGTACTTC. Its protein is CAWSVMYREGEQYF.